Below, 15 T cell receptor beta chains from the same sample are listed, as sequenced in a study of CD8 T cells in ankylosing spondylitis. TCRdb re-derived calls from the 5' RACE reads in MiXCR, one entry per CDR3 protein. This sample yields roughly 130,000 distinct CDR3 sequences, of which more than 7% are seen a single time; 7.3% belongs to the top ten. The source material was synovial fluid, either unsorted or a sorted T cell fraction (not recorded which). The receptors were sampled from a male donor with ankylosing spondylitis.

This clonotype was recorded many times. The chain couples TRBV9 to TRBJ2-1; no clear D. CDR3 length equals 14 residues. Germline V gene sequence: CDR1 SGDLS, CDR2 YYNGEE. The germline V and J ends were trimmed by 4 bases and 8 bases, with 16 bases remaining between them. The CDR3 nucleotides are TGTGCCAGCAGCTCACGTTTAATCGTGGATGAGCAGTTCTTC. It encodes CASSSRLIVDEQFF. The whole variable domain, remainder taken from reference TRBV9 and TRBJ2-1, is DSGVTQTPKHLITATGQRVTLRCSPRSGDLSVYWYQQSLDQGLQFLIQYYNGEERAKGNILERFSAQQFPDLHSELNLSSLELGDSALYFCASSSRLIVDEQFFGPGTRLTVL.

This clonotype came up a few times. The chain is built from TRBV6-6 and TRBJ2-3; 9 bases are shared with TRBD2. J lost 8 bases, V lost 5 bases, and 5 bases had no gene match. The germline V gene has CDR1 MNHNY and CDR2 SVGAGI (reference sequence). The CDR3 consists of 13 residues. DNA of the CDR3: TGTGCCAGCAGTAGCGGGGGGCAGGGTACGCAGTATTTT. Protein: CASSSGGQGTQYF.

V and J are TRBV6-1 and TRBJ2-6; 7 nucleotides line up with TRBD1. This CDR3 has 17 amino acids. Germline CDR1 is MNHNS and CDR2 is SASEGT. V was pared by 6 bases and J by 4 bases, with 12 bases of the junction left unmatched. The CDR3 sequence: CASRNNKGGSGANVLTF. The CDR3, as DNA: TGTGCCAGCAGGAATAATAAAGGGGGCTCCGGGGCCAACGTCCTGACTTTC.

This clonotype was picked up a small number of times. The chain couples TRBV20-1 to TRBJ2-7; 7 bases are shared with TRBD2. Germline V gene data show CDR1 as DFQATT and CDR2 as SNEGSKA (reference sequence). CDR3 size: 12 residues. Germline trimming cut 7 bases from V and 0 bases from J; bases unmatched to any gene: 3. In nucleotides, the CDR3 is TGCAGTGGGGCTAGCGGCTCCTACGAGCAGTACTTC. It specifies CSGASGSYEQYF.

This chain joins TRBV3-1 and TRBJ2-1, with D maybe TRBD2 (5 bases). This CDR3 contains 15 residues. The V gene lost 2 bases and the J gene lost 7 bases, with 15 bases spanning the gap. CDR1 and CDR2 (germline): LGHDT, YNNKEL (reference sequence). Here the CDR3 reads CASSQPDYPLNEQFF. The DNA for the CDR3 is TGTGCCAGCAGCCAACCTGACTATCCCCTAAATGAGCAGTTCTTC.

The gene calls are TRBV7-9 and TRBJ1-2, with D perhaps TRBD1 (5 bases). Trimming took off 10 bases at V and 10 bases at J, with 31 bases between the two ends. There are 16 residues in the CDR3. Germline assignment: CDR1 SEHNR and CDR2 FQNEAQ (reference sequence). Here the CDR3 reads CATSMAGNSIFPAYTF. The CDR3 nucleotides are TGTGCCACCTCAATGGCAGGGAACTCCATATTTCCTGCCTACACCTTC.

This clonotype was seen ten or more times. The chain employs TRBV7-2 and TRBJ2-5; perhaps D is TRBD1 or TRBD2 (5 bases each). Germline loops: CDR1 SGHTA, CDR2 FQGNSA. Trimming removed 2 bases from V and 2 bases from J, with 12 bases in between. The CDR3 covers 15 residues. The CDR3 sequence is CASSLWGNSQETQYF. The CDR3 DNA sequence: TGTGCCAGCAGCTTATGGGGGAACAGTCAAGAGACCCAGTACTTC.

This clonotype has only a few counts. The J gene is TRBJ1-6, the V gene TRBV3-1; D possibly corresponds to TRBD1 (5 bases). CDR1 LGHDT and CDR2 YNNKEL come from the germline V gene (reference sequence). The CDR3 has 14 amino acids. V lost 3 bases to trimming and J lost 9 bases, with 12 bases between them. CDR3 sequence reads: CASSHDSSSSPLHF. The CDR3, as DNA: TGTGCCAGCAGCCACGACAGTTCCTCTTCACCCCTCCACTTT.

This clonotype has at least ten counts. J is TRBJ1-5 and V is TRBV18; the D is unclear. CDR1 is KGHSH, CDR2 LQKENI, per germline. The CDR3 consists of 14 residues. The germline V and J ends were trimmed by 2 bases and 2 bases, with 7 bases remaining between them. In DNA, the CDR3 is TGTGCCAGCTCACCAGGCCCGCGCAATCAGCCCCAGCATTTT. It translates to CASSPGPRNQPQHF.

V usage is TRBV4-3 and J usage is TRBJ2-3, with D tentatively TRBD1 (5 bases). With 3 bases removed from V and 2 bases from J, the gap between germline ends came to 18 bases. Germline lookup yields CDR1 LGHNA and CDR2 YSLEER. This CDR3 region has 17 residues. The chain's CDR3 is CASSQRRLSGFTDTQYF. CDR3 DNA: TGCGCCAGCAGCCAGAGAAGGTTGTCAGGGTTCACAGATACGCAGTATTTT.

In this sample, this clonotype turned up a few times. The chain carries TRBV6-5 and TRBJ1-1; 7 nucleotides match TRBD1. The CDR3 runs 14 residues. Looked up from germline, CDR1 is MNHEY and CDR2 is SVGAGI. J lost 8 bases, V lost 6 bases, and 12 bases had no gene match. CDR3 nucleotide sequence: TGTGCCAGCAGCTACAACCGACAGGGCAACGAAGCTTTCTTT. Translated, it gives CASSYNRQGNEAFF.

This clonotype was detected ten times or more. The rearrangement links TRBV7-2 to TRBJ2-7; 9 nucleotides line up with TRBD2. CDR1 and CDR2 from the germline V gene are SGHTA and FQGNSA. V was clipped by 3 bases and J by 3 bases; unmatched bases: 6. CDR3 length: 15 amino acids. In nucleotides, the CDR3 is TGTGCCAGCAGCTTTGCGGGAGGGCACGACTACGAGCAGTACTTC. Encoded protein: CASSFAGGHDYEQYF.

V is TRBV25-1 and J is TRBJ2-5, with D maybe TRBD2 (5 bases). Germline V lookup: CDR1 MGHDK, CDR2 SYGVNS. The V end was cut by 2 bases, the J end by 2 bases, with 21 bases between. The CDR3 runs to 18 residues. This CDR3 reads CASSESDPGLVLQETQYF. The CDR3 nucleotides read TGTGCCAGCAGTGAAAGCGACCCCGGACTGGTGTTGCAAGAGACCCAGTACTTC. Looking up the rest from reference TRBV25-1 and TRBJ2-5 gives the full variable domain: EADIYQTPRYLVIGTGKKITLECSQTMGHDKMYWYQQDPGMELHLIHYSYGVNSTEKGDLSSESTVSRIRTEHFPLTLESARPSHTSQYLCASSESDPGLVLQETQYFGPGTRLLVL.

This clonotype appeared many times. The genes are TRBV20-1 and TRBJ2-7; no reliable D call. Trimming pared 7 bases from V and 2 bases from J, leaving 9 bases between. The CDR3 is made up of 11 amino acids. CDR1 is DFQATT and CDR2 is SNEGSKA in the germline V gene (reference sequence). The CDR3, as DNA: TGCAGTGGGGAACAGACCTACGAGCAGTACTTC. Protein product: CSGEQTYEQYF.

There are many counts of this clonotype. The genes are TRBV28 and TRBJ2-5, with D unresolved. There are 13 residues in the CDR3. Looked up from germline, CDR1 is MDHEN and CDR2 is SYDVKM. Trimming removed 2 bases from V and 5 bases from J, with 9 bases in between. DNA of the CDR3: TGTGCCAGCAGTTTAAAGGGCCGCGAGACCCAGTACTTC. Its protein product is CASSLKGRETQYF.